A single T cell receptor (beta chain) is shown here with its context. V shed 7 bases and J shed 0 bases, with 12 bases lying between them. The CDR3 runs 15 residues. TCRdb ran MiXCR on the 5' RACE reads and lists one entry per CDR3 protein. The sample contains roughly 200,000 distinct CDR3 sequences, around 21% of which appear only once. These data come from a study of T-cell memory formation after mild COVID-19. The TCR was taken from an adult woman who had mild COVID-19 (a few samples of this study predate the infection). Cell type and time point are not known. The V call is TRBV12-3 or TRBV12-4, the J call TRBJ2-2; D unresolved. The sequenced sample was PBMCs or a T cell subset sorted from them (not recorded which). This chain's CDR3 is CASTLGRPNTGELFF. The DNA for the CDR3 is TGTGCCAGCACGCTCGGCCGCCCGAACACCGGGGAGCTGTTTTTT.